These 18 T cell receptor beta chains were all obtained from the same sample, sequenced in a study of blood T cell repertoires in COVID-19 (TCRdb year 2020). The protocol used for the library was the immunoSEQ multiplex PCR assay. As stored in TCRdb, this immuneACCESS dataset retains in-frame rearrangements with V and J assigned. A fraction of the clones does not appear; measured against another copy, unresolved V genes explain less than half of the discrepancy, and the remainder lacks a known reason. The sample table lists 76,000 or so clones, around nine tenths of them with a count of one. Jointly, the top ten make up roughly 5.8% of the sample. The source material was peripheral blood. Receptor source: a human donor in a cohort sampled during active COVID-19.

The CDR3 DNA reads as TGTGCCAGCAGCGTAGGTACAGCGGGTGGCTACACCTTC. It encodes CASSVGTAGGYTF. This chain uses TRBV9 with TRBJ1-2; D ambiguous. CDR1 is SGDLS, CDR2 YYNGEE, per germline. CDR3 length: 13 amino acids. V was shortened by 0 bases and J by 7 bases, with 10 bases between the two germline ends.

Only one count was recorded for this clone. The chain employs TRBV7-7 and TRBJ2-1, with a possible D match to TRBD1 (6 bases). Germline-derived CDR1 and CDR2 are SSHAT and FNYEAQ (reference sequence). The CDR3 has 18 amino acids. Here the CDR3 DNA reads TGTGCTAGCTTCCGCCTCCATCCCACTATCGGACAGTACAATGAGCAGTTCTTC. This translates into CASFRLHPTIGQYNEQFF.

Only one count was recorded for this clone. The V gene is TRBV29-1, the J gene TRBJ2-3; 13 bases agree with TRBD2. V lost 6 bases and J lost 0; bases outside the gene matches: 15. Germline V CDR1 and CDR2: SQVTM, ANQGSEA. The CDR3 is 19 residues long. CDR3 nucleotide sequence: TGCAGCGTCATGAGGGAGAGACTAGCGGGGGGAGGGAGCACAGATACGCAGTATTTT. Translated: CSVMRERLAGGGSTDTQYF.

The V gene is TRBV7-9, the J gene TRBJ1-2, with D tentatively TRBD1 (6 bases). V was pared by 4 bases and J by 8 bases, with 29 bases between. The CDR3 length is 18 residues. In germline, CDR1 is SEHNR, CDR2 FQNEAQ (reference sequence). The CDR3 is CASSSPGHAARLKRGYTF. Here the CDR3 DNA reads TGTGCCAGCAGCTCTCCGGGACACGCCGCGAGGCTCAAGAGAGGCTACACCTTC.

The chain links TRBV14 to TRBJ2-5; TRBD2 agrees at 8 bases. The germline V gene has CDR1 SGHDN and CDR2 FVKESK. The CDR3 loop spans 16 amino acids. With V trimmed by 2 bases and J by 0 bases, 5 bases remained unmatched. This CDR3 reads CASSQRAGANQETQYF. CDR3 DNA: TGTGCCAGCAGCCAAAGAGCGGGGGCCAACCAAGAGACCCAGTACTTC. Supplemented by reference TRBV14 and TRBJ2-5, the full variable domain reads EAGVTQFPSHSVIEKGQTVTLRCDPISGHDNLYWYRRVMGKEIKFLLHFVKESKQDESGMPNNRFLAERTGGTYSTLKVQPAELEDSGVYFCASSQRAGANQETQYFGPGTRLLVL.

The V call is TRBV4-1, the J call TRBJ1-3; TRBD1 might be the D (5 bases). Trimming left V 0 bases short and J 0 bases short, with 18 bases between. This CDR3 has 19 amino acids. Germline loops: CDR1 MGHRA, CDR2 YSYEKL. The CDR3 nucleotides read TGCGCCAGCAGCCAAGATAATCTAAGGGGTCTCGTCTCTGGAAACACCATATATTTT. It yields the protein CASSQDNLRGLVSGNTIYF.

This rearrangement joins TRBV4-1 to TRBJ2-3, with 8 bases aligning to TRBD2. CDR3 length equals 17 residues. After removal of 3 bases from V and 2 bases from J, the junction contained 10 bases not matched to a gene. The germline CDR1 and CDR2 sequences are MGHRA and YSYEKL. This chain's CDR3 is CASSQAISGTDTDTQYF. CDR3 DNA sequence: TGCGCCAGCAGCCAGGCCATTAGCGGGACCGACACAGATACGCAGTATTTT.

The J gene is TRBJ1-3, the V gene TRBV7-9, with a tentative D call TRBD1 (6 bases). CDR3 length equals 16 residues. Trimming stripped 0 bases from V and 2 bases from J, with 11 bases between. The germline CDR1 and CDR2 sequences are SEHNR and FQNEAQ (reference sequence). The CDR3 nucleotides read TGTGCCAGCAGCTTAGCGAGGTCAGGGGCTGGAAACACCATATATTTT. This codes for CASSLARSGAGNTIYF.

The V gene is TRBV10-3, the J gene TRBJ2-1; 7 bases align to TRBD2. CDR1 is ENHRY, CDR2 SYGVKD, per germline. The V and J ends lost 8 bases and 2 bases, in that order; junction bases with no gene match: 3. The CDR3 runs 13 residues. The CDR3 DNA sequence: TGTGCCATCCGGGACTATGCCTACAATGAGCAGTTCTTC. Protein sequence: CAIRDYAYNEQFF.

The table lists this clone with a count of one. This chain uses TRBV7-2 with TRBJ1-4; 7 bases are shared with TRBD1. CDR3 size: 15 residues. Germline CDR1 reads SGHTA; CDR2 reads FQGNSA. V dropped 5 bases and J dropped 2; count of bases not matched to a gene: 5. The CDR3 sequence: CASSVRGVTNEKLFF. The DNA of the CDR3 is TGTGCCAGCAGCGTCAGGGGGGTGACTAATGAAAAACTGTTTTTT.

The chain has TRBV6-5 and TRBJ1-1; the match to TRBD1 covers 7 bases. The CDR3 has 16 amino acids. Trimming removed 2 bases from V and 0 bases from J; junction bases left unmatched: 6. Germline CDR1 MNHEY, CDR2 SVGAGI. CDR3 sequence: CASSYGTDLLNTEAFF. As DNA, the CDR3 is TGTGCCAGCAGTTACGGGACAGACTTACTGAACACTGAAGCTTTCTTT.

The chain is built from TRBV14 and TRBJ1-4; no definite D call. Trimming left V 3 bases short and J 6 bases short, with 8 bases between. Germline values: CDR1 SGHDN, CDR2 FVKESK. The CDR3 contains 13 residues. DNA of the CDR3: TGTGCCAGCAGCCAGGTAGACTATGAAAAACTGTTTTTT. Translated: CASSQVDYEKLFF. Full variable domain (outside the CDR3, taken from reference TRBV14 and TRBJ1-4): EAGVTQFPSHSVIEKGQTVTLRCDPISGHDNLYWYRRVMGKEIKFLLHFVKESKQDESGMPNNRFLAERTGGTYSTLKVQPAELEDSGVYFCASSQVDYEKLFFGSGTQLSVL.

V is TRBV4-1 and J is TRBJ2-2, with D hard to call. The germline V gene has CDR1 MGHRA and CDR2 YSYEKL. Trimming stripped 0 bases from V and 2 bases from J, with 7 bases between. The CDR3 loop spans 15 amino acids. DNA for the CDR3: TGCGCCAGCAGCCAAGAACCCAGTAACACCGGGGAGCTGTTTTTT. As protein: CASSQEPSNTGELFF.

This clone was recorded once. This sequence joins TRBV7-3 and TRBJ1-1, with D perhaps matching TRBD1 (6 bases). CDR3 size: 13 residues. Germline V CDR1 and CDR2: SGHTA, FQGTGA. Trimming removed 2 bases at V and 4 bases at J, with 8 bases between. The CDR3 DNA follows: TGTGCCAGCAGCTTAGGGGGCGTCACTGAAGCTTTCTTT. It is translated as CASSLGGVTEAFF. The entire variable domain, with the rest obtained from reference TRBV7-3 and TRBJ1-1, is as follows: GAGVSQTPSNKVTEKGKYVELRCDPISGHTALYWYRQSLGQGPEFLIYFQGTGAADDSGLPNDRFFAVRPEGSVSTLKIQRTERGDSAVYLCASSLGGVTEAFFGQGTRLTVV.

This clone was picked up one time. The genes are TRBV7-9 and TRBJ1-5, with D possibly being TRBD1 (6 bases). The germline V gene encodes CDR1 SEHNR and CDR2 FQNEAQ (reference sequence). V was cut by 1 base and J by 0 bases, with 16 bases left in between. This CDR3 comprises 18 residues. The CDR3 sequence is CASSLVRQGTDSNQPQHF. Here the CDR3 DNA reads TGTGCCAGCAGCTTAGTCCGGCAGGGGACGGATAGCAATCAGCCCCAGCATTTT.

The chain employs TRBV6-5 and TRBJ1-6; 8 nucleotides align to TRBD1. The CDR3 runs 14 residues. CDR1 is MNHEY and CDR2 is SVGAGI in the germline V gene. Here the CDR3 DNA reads TGTGCTACCTACCCGGACAGGGATAATTCACCCCTCCACTTT. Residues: CATYPDRDNSPLHF.

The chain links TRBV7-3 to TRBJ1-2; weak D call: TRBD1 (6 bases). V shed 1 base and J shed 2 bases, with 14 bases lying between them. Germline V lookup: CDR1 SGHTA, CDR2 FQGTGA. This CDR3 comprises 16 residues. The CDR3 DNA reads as TGTGCCAGCAGCTTAAGCTCAAGCGGGGGCAACTATGGCTACACCTTC. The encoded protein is CASSLSSSGGNYGYTF. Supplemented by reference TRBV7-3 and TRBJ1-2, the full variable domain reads GAGVSQTPSNKVTEKGKYVELRCDPISGHTALYWYRQSLGQGPEFLIYFQGTGAADDSGLPNDRFFAVRPEGSVSTLKIQRTERGDSAVYLCASSLSSSGGNYGYTFGSGTRLTVV.

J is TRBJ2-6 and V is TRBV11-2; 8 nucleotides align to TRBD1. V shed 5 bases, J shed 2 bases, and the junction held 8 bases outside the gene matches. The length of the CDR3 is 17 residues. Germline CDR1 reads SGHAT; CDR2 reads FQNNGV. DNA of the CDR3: TGTGCCAGCAGCCCCGGGACAGGAGGTACTGGGGCCAACGTCCTGACTTTC. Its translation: CASSPGTGGTGANVLTF.